This record concerns one TCR beta chain sequence. Antigen unknown. CDR1 KGHSY and CDR2 FQNENV come from the germline V gene. Trimming removed 4 bases from V and 5 bases from J; junction bases left unmatched: 1. The CDR3 consists of 12 residues. TCRdb's table, derived via immunoSEQ multiplex PCR, lists solely in-frame clones and lacks some. The repertoire has almost 100,000 clones, just under 95% of them found once; the top ten carry 2.8%. This sample is part of a study of PD-1 blockade in classical Hodgkin lymphoma. Turning to the study itself: The nivolumab dose that patients received was 3 mg/kg, given intravenously every 2 weeks.

Following autologous stem cell transplantation, relapse occurred in every patient, and exposure to brentuximab vedotin varied. Study-wide findings and caveats: Diminished baseline TCR diversity has been reported in newly diagnosed patients relative to healthy donors. Complete responders started with a diversity level that resembled newly diagnosed patients at baseline. Significant TCR diversity gains by C4D1 occurred in CD4+ but not CD8+ cells.

The genes are TRBV16 and TRBJ1-2; 7 nucleotides line up with TRBD1. The source is a human donor with classical Hodgkin lymphoma. Material: peripheral blood mononuclear cells (PBMCs), obtained at baseline. The CDR3 is CASSPGGYGYTF. Here the CDR3 DNA reads TGTGCCAGCAGCCCAGGGGGGTATGGCTACACCTTC.